This T cell receptor beta chain was sequenced in a study of cytotoxic CD8 clonotypes in ibrutinib-treated CLL. About the research overall: Partial responses totalled approximately 24 and complete responses 2; after median approximately 74 months, approximately 15 remained remitted and approximately twelve progressed.

Regarding this clone: Its specificity is not known. The junction does not match germline at one end; this may be a read error.

Profiled with immunoSEQ multiplex PCR; TCRdb holds only in-frame clones, not every one. This table has about 330,000 clones, approximately 67% appearing once. The CDR3 extends over 15 amino acids. Germline loops: CDR1 MNHEY, CDR2 SMNVEV (reference sequence). Study conclusions and caveats: Clonality correlated strongly with circulating CD8+ T cells and exceeded age-matched healthy donors at baseline. Public clonotypes, found uncommonly, either contracted or stayed stable on treatment. Baseline levels were approached again at progression, after clonality had risen at ibrutinib response.

The receptor was isolated from a human donor with chronic lymphocytic leukemia. The source material was PBMCs, sampled after 36 months of ibrutinib treatment. V is TRBV27 and J is TRBJ1-5; D not resolved. CDR3 DNA sequence: TGTGCCAGCAGGTTATCTCATGGATACAATCAGCCCCAGCATTTT. This encodes CASRLSHGYNQPQHF.